The 8 T cell receptor beta chains below come from one sample, sequenced in a study of a mutant IDH1 vaccine in newly diagnosed glioma. As for time point: baseline, week 1 (first vaccination visit). Treatment: pre-vaccination baseline after standard-of-care therapy. Sequenced by immunoSEQ multiplex PCR; TCRdb stores in-frame clones only, minus some. The sample comprises about 24,000 clones, 91% of which are singletons, and about 9.2% rests with the top ten. This material consisted of PBMCs, taken from a glioma patient treated with radiotherapy, temozolomide or both. The receptor source for this set is a man aged 25 to 45 with glioma.

The chain has TRBV7-8 and TRBJ1-1; D is perhaps TRBD1 (5 bases). V was trimmed by 1 base and J by 6 bases, leaving 15 bases between them. Germline loops: CDR1 SGHVS, CDR2 FQNEAQ. CDR3 length equals 15 residues. The DNA for the CDR3 is TGTGCCAGCAGCTTAGGGGGATTAATGGGACCTGAAGCTTTCTTT. Protein sequence: CASSLGGLMGPEAFF.

The chain joins TRBV5-4 to TRBJ1-6, with 7 positions matching TRBD1. The V gene end was trimmed by 4 bases and the J gene end by 7 bases; junction bases not matched to a gene: 11. This CDR3 region has 16 residues. Germline loops: CDR1 SGHNT, CDR2 YYREEE (reference sequence). The CDR3 coding sequence is TGTGCCAGCAGCCCAGGGGGGACCCGTATCAATTCACCCCTCCACTTT. This translates into CASSPGGTRINSPLHF.

This clone was detected only once. The chain recombines TRBV11-3 with TRBJ2-5; TRBD2 aligns across 9 bases. The CDR3 loop spans 14 amino acids. CDR1 and CDR2 (germline): SGHNT, YENEEA. Trimming at V came to 4 bases and at J to 5 bases, leaving 5 bases not matched to a gene. The CDR3 DNA reads TGTGCCAGCAGCTCCCGGACTAGCGCGGAGACCCAGTACTTC. Protein: CASSSRTSAETQYF.

CDR3 region: CASKARTSRNEEQYF. CDR3 sequence (DNA): TGTGCCAGCAAAGCTAGGACTAGCCGGAATGAAGAGCAGTACTTC. The chain uses TRBV2 and TRBJ2-7; 8 nucleotides match TRBD2. V was clipped by 7 bases and J by 7 bases; unmatched bases: 15. CDR3 size: 15 residues. Germline assignment: CDR1 SNHLY and CDR2 FYNNEI.

In DNA, the CDR3 is TGTGCCAGCTCATCGCCGGGACAGCCCTACGAGCAGTACTTC. Its translation is CASSSPGQPYEQYF. The V gene is TRBV18, the J gene TRBJ2-7, with 7 bases that match TRBD1. V gave up 5 bases and J gave up 2 bases; unmatched junction bases: 6. This CDR3 is 14 amino acids long. CDR1 and CDR2 from the germline V gene are KGHSH and LQKENI.

This chain joins TRBV19 and TRBJ1-1, with 9 bases aligning to TRBD1. The CDR3 covers 22 residues. The V gene end was trimmed by 6 bases and the J gene end by 0 bases; junction bases not matched to a gene: 26. CDR1 LNHDA and CDR2 SQIVND come from the germline V gene (reference sequence). DNA of the CDR3: TGTGCCAGTAGGGACCCTCTACCGGGACAGGGCCCATCCCATTCCATGAACACTGAAGCTTTCTTT. The encoded protein is CASRDPLPGQGPSHSMNTEAFF.

The rearrangement joins TRBV6-1 to TRBJ1-2; maybe TRBD1 (5 bases). Germline values: CDR1 MNHNS, CDR2 SASEGT. Trimming stripped 1 base from V and 8 bases from J, with 11 bases between. CDR3 length equals 13 residues. CDR3 nucleotide sequence: TGTGCCAGCAGTGAAGGGCAGGGAGGGGGCTACACCTTC. Translation: CASSEGQGGGYTF.

CDR3 residues: CASSPNNPGELFF. CDR3 in DNA: TGTGCCAGCAGCCCGAACAATCCCGGGGAGCTGTTTTTT. The chain uses TRBV7-9 and TRBJ2-2; D is uncertain. CDR3 length: 13 residues. V was shortened by 5 bases and J by 6 bases, with 10 bases between the two germline ends. Germline V gene sequence: CDR1 SEHNR, CDR2 FQNEAQ (reference sequence).